This TCR beta chain stems from a study of spatial heterogeneity in lung cancer (dated by TCRdb to about 2019). Concerning the study at large: Beta-chain transcripts were consistently detected in greater numbers than alpha-chain transcripts, which likely reflected higher beta-chain transcript abundance. In tumor regions, TCR transcript counts showed a strong correlation with a T cell transcriptional module score from matched bulk RNA-seq. In the raw uncorrected reads, each unique combination of TCR and UMI appeared on average more than ten times. TCR alpha and beta repertoires were quantitatively compared across multiple tumor regions, matched nontumor lung and blood in non-small cell lung cancer. Nonsynonymous mutation counts, determined by whole-exome sequencing of tumor tissue, were related to TCR repertoire features. At surgery, both alpha and beta chains were TCR-sequenced in 200 to 250 tumor regions, fewer than 80 matched nontumor lung samples and some 60 PBMC samples.

V is cut by 4 bases and J by 0 bases, and the space between the germline ends is 9 bases. The CDR3, cysteine through phenylalanine, is 15 amino acids long. The read is trimmed to its CDR3 DNA, 45 bases read in frame from base 1. The germline V gene (reference sequence) specifies LGHDT as CDR1 and YNNKEL as CDR2. The paper as a whole reports these results and caveats: TCR-seq coverage of tumor T cells was estimated to be only roughly 7% for alpha chains and more than 11% for beta chains. Counts of ubiquitous and regional expanded TCRs correlated with counts of ubiquitous and regional nonsynonymous mutations, respectively. A correlation was observed between the number of expanded intratumoral alpha and beta TCRs and the tumor nonsynonymous mutation count. Confirming at a functional level the hypothesis that regional TCRs recognize regional mutations was considered to require additional single-cell paired TCR alpha and beta sequencing.

Libraries came from 5' RACE. The listed sequencing device is NextSeq 500. To allow correction of PCR and sequencing errors, the TCR library protocol tagged every TCR cDNA molecule with a unique molecular identifier. For the original study's pipeline: TCR identification, UMI-based error correction and CDR3 extraction were all carried out with Decombinator tools. Expanded TCRs were defined as those above a frequency of 2 per 1,000, corresponding to the top 1% of the tumor frequency distribution. Expanded tumor TCRs were classed as regional if statistically deemed absent (corrected P<0.05) from at least one tumor region, otherwise ubiquitous. Rényi diversity was computed with the R vegan package after subsampling each repertoire 100 times to 5,000 TCRs. CDR3 similarity networks were built from amino acid triplet string-kernel similarity, connecting CDR3s with pairwise similarity above 0.82. Using fastp at Q25 and MiXCR, TCRdb reprocessed the public reads and kept productive beta chains. Entries are consolidated by CDR3 protein sequence, retaining the most common genes and DNA. TCRdb's processing, not the authors' own work, is the source of the V and J calls. The table for this sample lists about 100,000 distinct CDR3 sequences; nearly 4.5% of them were counted only once. The ten top clones hold about 20% of the sample.

This clonotype was seen at least ten times. Its antigen specificity is not known. It has no much larger one-base neighbor in the sample; base qualities were not kept. The label giving this sample's time point can be read as: sample taken at primary tumor resection. Donors were some 70 patients with early-stage, untreated non-small cell lung cancer from the lung TRACERx cohort. TCR sequencing used whole RNA extracted from tumor and nontumor lung tissue, or from cryopreserved PBMC samples, without cell sorting. A patient was chosen for TCR sequencing only when enough RNA was available from at least two tumor regions. Tumor and adjacent nontumor lung specimens were reviewed by a lung pathologist before selection.

This sequence originates from a male donor with early-stage non-small cell lung cancer. This chain joins TRBV3-1 to TRBJ1-4; confidence is insufficient to name the D gene. Specimen: lung tumor tissue, collected at surgery. The CDR3 region reads CASSPRLPTNEKLFF. The nucleotide sequence reads as follows: TGTGCCAGCAGCCCGCGACTGCCAACTAATGAAAAACTGTTTTTT.